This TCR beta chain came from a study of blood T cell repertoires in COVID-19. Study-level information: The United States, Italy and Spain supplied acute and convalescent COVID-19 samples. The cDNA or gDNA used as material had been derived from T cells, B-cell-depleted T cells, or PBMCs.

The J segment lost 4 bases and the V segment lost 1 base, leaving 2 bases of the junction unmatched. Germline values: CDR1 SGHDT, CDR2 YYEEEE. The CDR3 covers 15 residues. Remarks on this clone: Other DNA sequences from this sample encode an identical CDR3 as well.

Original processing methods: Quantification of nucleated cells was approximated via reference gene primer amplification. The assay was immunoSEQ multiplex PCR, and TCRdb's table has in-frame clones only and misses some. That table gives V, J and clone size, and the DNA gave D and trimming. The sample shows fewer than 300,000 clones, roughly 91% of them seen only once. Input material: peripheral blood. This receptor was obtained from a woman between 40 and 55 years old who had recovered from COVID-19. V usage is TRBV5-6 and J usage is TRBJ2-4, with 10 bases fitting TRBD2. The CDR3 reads CASSLLAGDKNIQYF. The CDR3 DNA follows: TGTGCCAGCAGCTTGCTAGCGGGAGATAAAAACATTCAGTACTTC.